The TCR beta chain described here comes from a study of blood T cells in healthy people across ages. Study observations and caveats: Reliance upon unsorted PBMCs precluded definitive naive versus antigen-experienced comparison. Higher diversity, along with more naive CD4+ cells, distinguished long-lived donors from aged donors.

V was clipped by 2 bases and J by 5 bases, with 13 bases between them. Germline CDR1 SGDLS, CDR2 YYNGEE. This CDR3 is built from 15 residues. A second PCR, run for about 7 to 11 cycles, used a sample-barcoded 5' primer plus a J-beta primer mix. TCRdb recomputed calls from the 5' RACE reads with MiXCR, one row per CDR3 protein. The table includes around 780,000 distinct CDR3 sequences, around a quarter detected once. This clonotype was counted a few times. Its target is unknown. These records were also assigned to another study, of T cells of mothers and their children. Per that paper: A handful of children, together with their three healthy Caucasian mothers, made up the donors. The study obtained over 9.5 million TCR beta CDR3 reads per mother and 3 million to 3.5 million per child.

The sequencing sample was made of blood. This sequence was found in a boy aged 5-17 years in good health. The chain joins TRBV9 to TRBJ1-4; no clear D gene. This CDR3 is CASSVTGSANEKLFF. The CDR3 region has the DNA TGTGCCAGCAGCGTCACCGGGAGCGCAAATGAAAAACTGTTTTTT. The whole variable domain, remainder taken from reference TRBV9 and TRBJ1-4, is DSGVTQTPKHLITATGQRVTLRCSPRSGDLSVYWYQQSLDQGLQFLIQYYNGEERAKGNILERFSAQQFPDLHSELNLSSLELGDSALYFCASSVTGSANEKLFFGSGTQLSVL.